The 21 T cell receptor beta chains presented below share a single source sample, sequenced in a study of response to subunit inactivated influenza vaccine. TCRdb analysed the RT-PCR reads with MiXCR anew, one entry per CDR3 protein. Of under 550,000 distinct CDR3 sequences in the sample, approximately 7.3% were seen once. The sequences come from PBMCs from blood, collected roughly 24 months after vaccination. These receptors were taken from a man between 50 and 75 years old who received an inactivated influenza vaccine.

The V gene is TRBV6-2 or TRBV6-3, the J gene TRBJ2-1, with TRBD1 identical over 12 bases. Trimming took 5 bases from V and 5 from J; bases not matched to a gene: 13. The CDR3 totals 18 residues. Germline loops: CDR1 MNHEY, CDR2 SVGEGT. CDR3 coding DNA: TGTGCCAGCAGTAATCGGGACAGGGGGCTTCGTCCCCACAATGAGCAGTTCTTC. Its translation is CASSNRDRGLRPHNEQFF.

This clonotype was counted between two and nine times. The genes are TRBV5-8 and TRBJ2-1, with D possibly being TRBD2 (5 bases). The germline CDR1 and CDR2 sequences are SGHTS and YDEGEE. This CDR3 is 13 amino acids long. Trimming left V 6 bases short and J 7 bases short, with 14 bases between. The CDR3 DNA reads as TGTGCCAGCACCCTCATCGGGGAGAATGAGCAGTTCTTC. The encoded protein is CASTLIGENEQFF.

The rearrangement links TRBV5-1 to TRBJ2-5; 7 bases fit TRBD2. The germline V gene has CDR1 SGHRS and CDR2 YFSETQ. Trimming took 4 bases from V and 5 from J; bases not matched to a gene: 14. The CDR3 is 16 residues long. The CDR3 DNA reads as TGCGCCAGCAGCCCTACCGGAACTAGCGTTAGGGAGACCCAGTACTTC. Protein sequence: CASSPTGTSVRETQYF.

The chain links TRBV21-1 to TRBJ1-3; the listed D gene, TRBD1, was not tested against the DNA. TRBV21-1 is reported as a pseudogene. The CDR3 totals 19 residues. For the CDR3, the DNA is TGTGCCAGCAGCAAAGAAAGGTCATCTGGACAGCGACCTGGAAACACCATATATTTT. Translating it yields CASSKERSSGQRPGNTIYF.

This clonotype was seen a few times. The chain couples TRBV20-1 to TRBJ2-3, with D possibly being TRBD1 (6 bases). The CDR3 totals 13 residues. Per germline, CDR1 DFQATT and CDR2 SNEGSKA (reference sequence). V lost 6 bases and J lost 1, with 11 bases in between. This chain's CDR3 is CSAPGVGTDTQYF. The CDR3 DNA follows: TGCAGTGCGCCAGGGGTAGGCACAGATACGCAGTATTTT.

This clonotype has ten or more counts. The chain is built from TRBV12-3 or TRBV12-4 and TRBJ1-5; no reliable D call. V lost 3 bases, J lost 7 bases, and 10 bases lay in between. The length of the CDR3 is 13 residues. CDR3 protein: CASSLKVEQPQHF. CDR3 DNA: TGTGCCAGCAGTTTGAAGGTTGAACAGCCCCAGCATTTT.

The chain joins TRBV9 to TRBJ2-2; maybe TRBD2 (5 bases). V shed 3 bases and J shed 0 bases, with 9 bases lying between them. The CDR3 contains 15 residues. The germline V gene encodes CDR1 SGDLS and CDR2 YYNGEE. The CDR3 nucleotides read TGTGCCAGCAGCGAGACCGGGACGAACACCGGGGAGCTGTTTTTT. It codes for CASSETGTNTGELFF.

This clonotype was recorded a few times. The V and J genes are TRBV2 and TRBJ2-5; tentative D call: TRBD1 (5 bases). The CDR3 is 14 amino acids. The V gene's germline CDR1 is SNHLY and CDR2 FYNNEI. Between the trimmed V and J ends, which lost 2 bases and 0 bases, there was a span of 7 bases. The CDR3 here is CASSEQGYQETQYF. Here the CDR3 DNA reads TGTGCCAGCAGTGAACAGGGCTACCAAGAGACCCAGTACTTC.

This clonotype has ten or more counts. This CDR3 reads CATSRTGFVDTGELFF. CDR3 nucleotides: TGTGCCACCAGCAGAACAGGGTTTGTTGACACCGGGGAGCTGTTTTTT. The J gene is TRBJ2-2, the V gene TRBV15; tentative D call: TRBD1 (6 bases). V lost 2 bases and J lost 3, with 13 bases in between. The CDR3 is made up of 16 amino acids. Per germline, CDR1 LNHNV and CDR2 YYDKDF (reference sequence). The full variable domain, completed using reference TRBV15 and TRBJ2-2, is DAMVIQNPRYQVTQFGKPVTLSCSQTLNHNVMYWYQQKSSQAPKLLFHYYDKDFNNEADTPDNFQSRRPNTSFCFLDIRSPGLGDTAMYLCATSRTGFVDTGELFFGEGSRLTVL.

This clonotype was picked up a small number of times. The V and J genes are TRBV20-1 and TRBJ2-3; 10 bases are a match to TRBD2. The CDR3 runs 14 residues. CDR1 and CDR2 (germline): DFQATT, SNEGSKA (reference sequence). The J segment lost 5 bases and the V segment lost 6 bases, leaving 8 bases of the junction unmatched. CDR3 sequence reads: CSANSGRNGDTQYF. CDR3 bases: TGCAGTGCAAATAGCGGGAGGAATGGAGATACGCAGTATTTT.

Turning to this clonotype: Being one base from a much bigger clone, this may be a read error. The gene calls are TRBV29-1 and TRBJ2-1; TRBD2 aligns across 7 bases. Per the germline V gene, CDR1 is SQVTM and CDR2 is ANQGSEA. Losses at the gene ends were 3 bases for V and 4 bases for J; bases not matched to a gene: 6. The CDR3 contains 14 residues. CDR3 nucleotides: TGCAGCGTTGATGGGGGGGTCCCTTACAATGAGCAGTTCTTC. It encodes CSVDGGVPYNEQFF.

This rearrangement joins TRBV20-1 to TRBJ1-4; 8 bases line up with TRBD1. The J segment lost 7 bases and the V segment lost 3 bases, leaving 4 bases of the junction unmatched. Germline V lookup: CDR1 DFQATT, CDR2 SNEGSKA (reference sequence). The CDR3 consists of 13 residues. Here the CDR3 DNA reads TGCAGTGCTAGGCGACAGGGGAGTGAAAAACTGTTTTTT. Residues: CSARRQGSEKLFF.

This clonotype appeared many times. The chain recombines TRBV4-3 with TRBJ2-2, with 7 positions matching TRBD1. The V gene's germline CDR1 is LGHNA and CDR2 YSLEER. J was trimmed by 4 bases and V by 0 bases; bases with no gene match: 11. The CDR3 spans 18 residues. The chain's CDR3 is CASSQDRAKGGVTGELFF. CDR3 DNA: TGCGCCAGCAGCCAAGATAGGGCGAAAGGGGGCGTCACCGGGGAGCTGTTTTTT.

V is TRBV4-3 and J is TRBJ2-1; either TRBD1 or TRBD2 may supply D (5 bases each). This CDR3 has 16 residues. The V gene lost 6 bases and the J gene lost 8 bases, with 23 bases spanning the gap. CDR1 is LGHNA and CDR2 is YSLEER in the germline V gene. In DNA form, the CDR3 reads TGCGCCAGCAGTCTACAGACCCAGGGACCCCTCGATGAGCAGTTCTTC. Protein: CASSLQTQGPLDEQFF.

The rearrangement joins TRBV7-9 to TRBJ2-7; tentative D call: TRBD2 (6 bases). Looked up from germline, CDR1 is SEHNR and CDR2 is FQNEAQ (reference sequence). Deletions cut 9 bases from V and 7 bases from J, with 25 bases between. This CDR3 contains 15 residues. CDR3 nucleotide sequence: TGTGCCAGGAGCCCCCCCGGGACTGCGATTGGGGAGCAGTACTTC. It specifies CARSPPGTAIGEQYF. Drawing the rest from reference TRBV7-9 and TRBJ2-7, the complete variable domain is DTGVSQNPRHKITKRGQNVTFRCDPISEHNRLYWYRQTLGQGPEFLTYFQNEAQLEKSRLLSDRFSAERPKGSFSTLEIQRTEQGDSAMYLCARSPPGTAIGEQYFGPGTRLTVT.

A few counts support this clonotype. The J gene is TRBJ1-1, the V gene TRBV20-1; the D is unclear. Germline V gene lookup returns CDR1 DFQATT and CDR2 SNEGSKA (reference sequence). The ends were cut back, 5 bases at V and 0 bases at J, with 19 bases in the middle. This CDR3 spans 16 amino acids. CDR3 in amino acids: CSADREPERMNTEAFF. The CDR3 DNA is TGCAGTGCTGACCGGGAACCCGAGCGGATGAACACTGAAGCTTTCTTT.

The table lists this clonotype with many counts. The V call is TRBV20-1, the J call TRBJ2-1; TRBD2 matches at 8 bases. Germline values: CDR1 DFQATT, CDR2 SNEGSKA (reference sequence). The CDR3 is made up of 18 amino acids. J gave up 7 bases and V 0 bases, and 17 bases lay outside the gene matches. CDR3 in DNA: TGCAGTGCTAGAGACCCGCCCAAGCCGGGAGGGCCTGGTAATGAGCAGTTCTTC. This encodes CSARDPPKPGGPGNEQFF.

This clonotype was found a few times. The chain employs TRBV6-2 or TRBV6-3 and TRBJ2-1, with a tentative D call TRBD2 (5 bases). The CDR3 length is 15 residues. Germline-derived CDR1 and CDR2 are MNHEY and SVGEGT. Trimming cost V 5 bases and J 7 bases, with 18 bases left between them. The chain's CDR3 is CASSTPSGTPNEQFF. The CDR3 nucleotides are TGTGCCAGCAGTACCCCCTCGGGAACCCCGAATGAGCAGTTCTTC.

In the case of this clonotype: One base away lies a much larger clone, so this may be a sequencing read error. The chain uses TRBV12-3 or TRBV12-4 and TRBJ1-1, with 9 bases lining up with TRBD1. The CDR3 consists of 19 residues. CDR3 nucleotide sequence: TGTACCAGCAGTTTAGGGACAGGGTATTTAAGATGGGCTGACACTGAAGCTTTCTTT. This sequence encodes CTSSLGTGYLRWADTEAFF.

This clonotype was observed at least ten times. The J gene is TRBJ1-4, the V gene TRBV5-1; possible D gene TRBD1, 6 bases. V was shortened by 0 bases and J by 5 bases, with 11 bases between the two germline ends. CDR1 is SGHRS, CDR2 YFSETQ, per germline. This CDR3 is 15 amino acids long. Here the CDR3 DNA reads TGCGCCAGCAGCTTGGCCTGGCAGGGGAATGAAAAACTGTTTTTT. This codes for CASSLAWQGNEKLFF.

This clonotype was observed at least ten times. The chain combines TRBV5-1 with TRBJ2-7, with a weak D call TRBD2 (6 bases). Germline V gene sequence: CDR1 SGHRS, CDR2 YFSETQ. The V end lost 4 bases, the J end lost 0 bases, and 14 bases lay between the germline ends. CDR3 size: 15 residues. DNA of the CDR3: TGCGCCAGCAGCAAGGGACCCGGGGGCTCCTACGAGCAGTACTTC. It is translated as CASSKGPGGSYEQYF.